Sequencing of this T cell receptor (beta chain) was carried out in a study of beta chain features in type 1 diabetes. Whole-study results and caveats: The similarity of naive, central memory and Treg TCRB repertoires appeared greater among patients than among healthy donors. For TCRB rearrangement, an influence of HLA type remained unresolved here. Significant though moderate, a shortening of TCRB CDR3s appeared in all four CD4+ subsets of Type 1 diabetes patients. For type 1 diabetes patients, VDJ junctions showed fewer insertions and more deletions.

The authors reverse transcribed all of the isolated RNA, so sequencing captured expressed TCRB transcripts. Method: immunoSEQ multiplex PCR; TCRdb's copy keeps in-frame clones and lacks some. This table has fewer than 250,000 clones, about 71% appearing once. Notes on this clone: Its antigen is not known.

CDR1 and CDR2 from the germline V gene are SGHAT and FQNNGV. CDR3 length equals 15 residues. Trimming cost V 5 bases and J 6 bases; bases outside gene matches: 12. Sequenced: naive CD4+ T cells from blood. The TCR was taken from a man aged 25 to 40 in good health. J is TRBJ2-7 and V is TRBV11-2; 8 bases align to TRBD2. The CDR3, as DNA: TGTGCCAGCAGCCCCGGGACTAGAAGAAGCTTCGAGCAGTACTTC. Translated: CASSPGTRRSFEQYF. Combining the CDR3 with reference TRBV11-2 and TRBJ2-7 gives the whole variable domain EAGVAQSPRYKIIEKRQSVAFWCNPISGHATLYWYQQILGQGPKLLIQFQNNGVVDDSQLPKDRFSAERLKGVDSTLKIQPAKLEDSAVYLCASSPGTRRSFEQYFGPGTRLTVT.